The rows below give T cell receptor beta chains drawn from one sample of a study of blood T cell repertoires in COVID-19. Measured with immunoSEQ multiplex PCR; TCRdb has only the in-frame clones, and not every one. The table shows 250,000 to 300,000 clones, with 88% occurring only once. What was sequenced was PBMCs or T cells enriched from blood (not recorded which). The receptor source for this set is a woman aged 55 to 70 in a cohort exposed to, infected with or recovered from COVID-19 (not recorded which). Both conserved end residues are part of each CDR3. Each record gives: D gene, clone size, J gene, V gene, CDR3 protein, CDR3 DNA. The D gene is left open where the match is weak. Clone size is stated in some rows and not others, as once, few, many or a class when expanded.

TRBD2	NA	TRBJ2-3	TRBV3-1/TRBV3-2	CASSQDRLAGRADTQYF	TGTGCCAGCAGCCAAGATAGGCTAGCGGGGCGAGCAGATACGCAGTATTTT
TRBD1	NA	TRBJ1-3	TRBV11-2	CASSQDRGRNTIYF	TGTGCCAGCAGCCAGGACAGGGGTCGAAACACCATATATTTT
TRBD2	NA	TRBJ2-1	TRBV7-9	CASSLRLAGDNEQFF	TGTGCCAGCAGCTTAAGGCTAGCGGGAGACAATGAGCAGTTCTTC
TRBD1	NA	TRBJ1-5	TRBV2	CASSVYRGRQPQHF	TGTGCCAGCAGTGTTTACAGGGGAAGGCAGCCCCAGCATTTT
NA	many	TRBJ1-2	TRBV5-6	CASTNPWVERFYGYTF	TGTGCCAGCACCAACCCGTGGGTGGAGCGCTTCTATGGCTACACCTTC
NA	NA	TRBJ1-3	TRBV6-5	CASSLDRFSGNTIYF	TGTGCCAGCAGCCTCGACAGATTCTCTGGAAACACCATATATTTT
NA	NA	TRBJ2-7	TRBV4-1	CASSQDYHEQYF	TGCGCCAGCAGCCAAGATTATCACGAGCAGTACTTC
NA	NA	TRBJ1-4	TRBV29-1	CSARQTTNEKLFF	TGCAGCGCCCGACAGACAACTAATGAAAAACTGTTTTTT
NA	NA	TRBJ2-7	TRBV19	CASSIARSYEQYF	TGTGCCAGTAGTATTGCTAGGTCCTACGAGCAGTACTTC
NA	NA	TRBJ2-2	TRBV2	CASSELRLNTGELFF	TGTGCCAGCAGTGAGCTGCGGCTAAACACCGGGGAGCTGTTTTTT
NA	NA	TRBJ1-1	TRBV7-9	CASSSDSAGAFF	TGTGCCAGCAGCTCCGACAGTGCCGGGGCTTTCTTT
NA	NA	TRBJ2-3	TRBV5-4	CASSLFAKLSTDTQYF	TGTGCCAGCAGCCTATTTGCCAAGCTCAGCACAGATACGCAGTATTTT
TRBD2	NA	TRBJ2-3	TRBV20-1	CSASRTSGRRDTQYF	TGCAGTGCTAGTCGGACTAGCGGGAGACGGGATACGCAGTATTTT
TRBD1	few	TRBJ1-4	TRBV3-1/TRBV3-2	CASSPQGAKLFF	TGTGCCAGCAGCCCGCAGGGGGCTAAACTGTTTTTT
NA	NA	TRBJ1-5	TRBV20-1	CSASEATIYQPQHF	TGCAGTGCTAGTGAGGCGACTATCTATCAGCCCCAGCATTTT
NA	NA	TRBJ2-1	TRBV19	CATRRAPRDEQFF	TGTGCCACCCGGCGGGCGCCACGGGATGAGCAGTTCTTC
TRBD1	once	TRBJ1-5	TRBV19	CASSIRTGNQPQHF	TGTGCCAGTAGTATACGGACAGGGAACCAGCCCCAGCATTTT
NA	NA	TRBJ1-2	TRBV3-1/TRBV3-2	CASSPPLERLYGYTF	TGTGCCAGCAGCCCCCCTCTAGAGAGGCTCTATGGCTACACCTTC
TRBD2	few	TRBJ2-7	TRBV30	CAWRVAGVGNEQYF	TGTGCCTGGAGAGTAGCGGGAGTGGGAAACGAGCAGTACTTC
NA	NA	TRBJ2-6	TRBV7-2	CASSFTGNSGANVLTF	TGTGCCAGCAGCTTTACAGGGAACTCTGGGGCCAACGTCCTGACTTTC
TRBD2	NA	TRBJ2-1	TRBV11-3	CASSLGVAGGYNEQFF	TGTGCCAGCAGCTTAGGGGTAGCGGGAGGATACAATGAGCAGTTCTTC
TRBD2	NA	TRBJ2-1	TRBV12-3/TRBV12-4	CASSWGGREQFF	TGTGCCAGCAGTTGGGGGGGAAGAGAGCAGTTCTTC
NA	NA	TRBJ2-5	TRBV5-5	CASSWPETQYF	TGTGCCAGCAGCTGGCCGGAGACCCAGTACTTC
NA	once	TRBJ2-7	TRBV6-5	CASSYSIDSSYEQYF	TGTGCCAGCAGTTACTCGATAGACAGCTCCTACGAGCAGTACTTC
NA	NA	TRBJ1-4	TRBV5-1	CASSLEGKRTNEKLFF	TGCGCCAGCAGCTTGGAAGGGAAGCGGACTAATGAAAAACTGTTTTTT
NA	NA	TRBJ1-4	TRBV5-4	CASSLGQDRREKLFF	TGTGCCAGCAGCTTGGGACAGGACCGGAGGGAAAAACTGTTTTTT
TRBD1	NA	TRBJ1-4	TRBV5-6	CASSSTGRGLFF	TGTGCCAGCAGCTCGACAGGGCGGGGACTGTTTTTT
TRBD1	NA	TRBJ2-7	TRBV15	CATSTRGTGNPYEQYF	TGTGCCACCAGCACGCGAGGGACAGGCAACCCCTACGAGCAGTACTTC
TRBD2	NA	TRBJ2-7	TRBV7-8	CASSLGVAGDTYEQYF	TGTGCCAGCAGCTTAGGGGTTGCGGGAGACACCTACGAGCAGTACTTC
TRBD1	NA	TRBJ1-2	TRBV11-1	CASSLATGGEGYTF	TGTGCCAGCAGCTTGGCGACAGGGGGAGAAGGCTACACCTTC
TRBD2	NA	TRBJ2-7	TRBV30	CAWIRLAGGSEQYF	TGTGCCTGGATCCGACTAGCGGGAGGATCCGAGCAGTACTTC
NA	NA	TRBJ1-4	TRBV28	CASRALNEKLFF	TGTGCCAGCAGAGCCCTTAATGAAAAACTGTTTTTT
TRBD1	NA	TRBJ1-2	TRBV28	CATDRVKDYGYTF	TGTGCCACCGACAGGGTCAAGGACTATGGCTACACCTTC
TRBD1	NA	TRBJ2-7	TRBV6-5	CASSPSTGAYEQYF	TGTGCCAGCAGTCCATCAACAGGGGCCTACGAGCAGTACTTC
NA	NA	TRBJ1-1	TRBV5-1	CASSLDRVGTEAFF	TGCGCCAGCAGCTTGGACAGGGTTGGCACTGAAGCTTTCTTT
NA	NA	TRBJ2-1	TRBV5-1	CASSVGEAWNEQFF	TGCGCCAGCAGCGTTGGGGAGGCTTGGAATGAGCAGTTCTTC
TRBD2	NA	TRBJ2-1	TRBV27	CASSLIAGAYNEQFF	TGTGCCAGCAGTTTAATCGCGGGAGCTTACAATGAGCAGTTCTTC